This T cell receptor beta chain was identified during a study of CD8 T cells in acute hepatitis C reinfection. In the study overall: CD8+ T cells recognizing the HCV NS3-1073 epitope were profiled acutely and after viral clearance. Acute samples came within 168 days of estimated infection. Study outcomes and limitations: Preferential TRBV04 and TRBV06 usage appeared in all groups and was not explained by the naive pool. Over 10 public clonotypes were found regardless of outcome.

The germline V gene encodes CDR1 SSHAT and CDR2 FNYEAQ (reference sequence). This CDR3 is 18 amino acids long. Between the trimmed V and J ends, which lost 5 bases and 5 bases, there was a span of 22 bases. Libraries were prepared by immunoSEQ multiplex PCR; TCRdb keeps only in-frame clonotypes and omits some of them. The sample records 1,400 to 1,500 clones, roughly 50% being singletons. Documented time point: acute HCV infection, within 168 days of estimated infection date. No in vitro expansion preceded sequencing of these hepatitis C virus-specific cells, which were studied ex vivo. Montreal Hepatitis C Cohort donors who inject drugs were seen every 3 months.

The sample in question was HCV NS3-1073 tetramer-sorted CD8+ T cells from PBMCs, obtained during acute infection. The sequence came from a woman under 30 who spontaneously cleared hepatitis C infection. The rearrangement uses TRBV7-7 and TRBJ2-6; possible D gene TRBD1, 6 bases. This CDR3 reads CASSVRTVPQSRANVLTF. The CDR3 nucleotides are TGTGCCAGCAGCGTAAGGACAGTGCCACAAAGTCGGGCCAACGTCCTGACTTTC.